The sequence of this T cell receptor beta chain was determined in a study of regulatory T cells in long-lasting Graves disease. This clonotype was picked up many times. Construction of TCR beta libraries relied on iRepertoire HTBI primers and on Arm-PCR targeting CDR3 regions. Using its own MiXCR run on the multiplex PCR reads, TCRdb lists one record per CDR3 protein. The sample holds roughly 430,000 distinct CDR3 sequences; under 25% are singletons and the top ten take 14%. As to time point: persistent/refractory GD, antithyroid drugs over 5 years with positive TRAb. Extracted RNA from PBMCs served as the source of the TCR library. The receptor comes from a female donor with Graves disease. The sample was peripheral blood mononuclear cells (PBMCs), taken when the disease was refractory, from a patient treated with antithyroid drugs.

As DNA, the CDR3 is TGTGCCAGCAGTTTCACAGGGATCAATCAGCCCCAGCATTTT. It specifies CASSFTGINQPQHF. The rearrangement links TRBV27 to TRBJ1-5; D possibly corresponds to TRBD1 (6 bases). Trimming left V 3 bases short and J 3 bases short, with 9 bases between. The CDR3 sequence is 14 residues long. Germline V gives CDR1 MNHEY, CDR2 SMNVEV (reference sequence).